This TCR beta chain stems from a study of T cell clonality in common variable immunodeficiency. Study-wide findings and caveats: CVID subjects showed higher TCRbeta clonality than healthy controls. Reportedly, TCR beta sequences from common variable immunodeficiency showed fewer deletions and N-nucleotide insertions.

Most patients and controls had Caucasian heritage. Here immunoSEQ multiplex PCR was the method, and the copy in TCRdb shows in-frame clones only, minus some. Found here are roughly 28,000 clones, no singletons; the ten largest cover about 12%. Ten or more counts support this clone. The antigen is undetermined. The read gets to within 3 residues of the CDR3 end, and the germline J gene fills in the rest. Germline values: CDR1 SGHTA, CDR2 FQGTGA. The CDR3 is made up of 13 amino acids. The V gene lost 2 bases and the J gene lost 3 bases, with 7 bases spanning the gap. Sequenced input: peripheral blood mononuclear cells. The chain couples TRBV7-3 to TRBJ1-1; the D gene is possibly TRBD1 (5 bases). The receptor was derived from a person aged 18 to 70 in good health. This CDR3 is CASSLGAHTEAFF. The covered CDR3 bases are TGTGCCAGCAGCTTAGGGGCCCACACTGAA.